These 4 T cell receptor beta chains originate from one sample sequenced in a study of T cell repertoires in cytomegalovirus infection. In TCRdb, the reads were re-called with MiXCR into one record per CDR3 protein. Seen here are hundreds of thousands of distinct CDR3 sequences, about 9.1% observed once, and the top ten hold around 2.5%. The specimen was PBMCs. These TCRs come from a human donor in good health (CMV status not recorded). Some clones in this sample may be carry-over from other donors' samples.

This clonotype was observed at least ten times. The chain employs TRBV4-2 and TRBJ2-3; 12 bases are shared with TRBD2. Germline CDR1 is LGHNA and CDR2 is YNFKEQ. V shed 1 base and J 8 bases; nucleotides not matched to a gene: 7. CDR3 size: 16 residues. The CDR3 coding sequence is TGTGCCAGCAGCCAAGGACTAGCGGGGGCACGGGGTACGCAGTATTTT. It yields the protein CASSQGLAGARGTQYF.

The table lists this clonotype with many counts. This sequence joins TRBV20-1 and TRBJ1-1; unclear D gene. Germline V gene data show CDR1 as DFQATT and CDR2 as SNEGSKA (reference sequence). Between the trimmed V and J ends, which lost 5 bases and 5 bases, there was a span of 24 bases. This CDR3 comprises 16 residues. CDR3 region: CSADYVRVLRGTEAFF. The DNA of the CDR3 is TGCAGTGCTGACTACGTCAGAGTACTTAGAGGTACTGAAGCTTTCTTT.

This clonotype was recorded many times. The chain recombines TRBV6-5 with TRBJ1-2, with TRBD1 identical over 7 bases. CDR1 is MNHEY, CDR2 SVGAGI, per germline. The CDR3 is 14 amino acids. The V and J ends lost 5 bases and 2 bases, in that order; junction bases with no gene match: 5. The CDR3: CASSRDRKNYGYTF. CDR3 bases: TGTGCCAGCAGTCGGGACAGAAAGAACTATGGCTACACCTTC.

This clonotype was seen ten or more times. The chain is built from TRBV27 and TRBJ2-7; tentatively, D is TRBD1 (5 bases). Trimming stripped 10 bases from V and 5 bases from J, with 18 bases between. Germline CDR1 reads MNHEY; CDR2 reads SMNVEV (reference sequence). The CDR3 consists of 13 residues. The CDR3 DNA reads as TGTGCCACCCGGACAACCCGACTTGACGAGCAGTACTTC. Its translation: CATRTTRLDEQYF.